This TCR beta chain came from a study of OX40 agonist ivuxolimab in advanced cancers. General observations from the study: There was clonal expansion of CD4+ and CD8+ blood T cells by week 6 at 0.1 to 3.0 mg/kg.

Points on this clone: Its target is not known.

The germline CDR1 and CDR2 sequences are MNHEY and SMNVEV (reference sequence). This CDR3 region has 15 residues. The V gene end was trimmed by 0 bases and the J gene end by 1 base; junction bases not matched to a gene: 2. Produced via immunoSEQ multiplex PCR; TCRdb's table is partial and in-frame only. The sample shows nearly 20,000 clones, around 82% of them seen only once. Excluded were patients having autoimmune disease history or systemic immunosuppression. This sequence joins TRBV27 and TRBJ1-1; 7 bases map to TRBD1. The sequenced sample was CD4+ or CD8+ T cells sorted from blood, obtained in a trial of the OX40 agonist ivuxolimab. This sequence was found in an adult with an advanced solid tumor such as melanoma, head and neck, liver or kidney cancer. The CDR3 reads CASSLSGTANTEAFF. The CDR3 bases are TGTGCCAGCAGTTTATCCGGGACAGCGAACACTGAAGCTTTCTTT.